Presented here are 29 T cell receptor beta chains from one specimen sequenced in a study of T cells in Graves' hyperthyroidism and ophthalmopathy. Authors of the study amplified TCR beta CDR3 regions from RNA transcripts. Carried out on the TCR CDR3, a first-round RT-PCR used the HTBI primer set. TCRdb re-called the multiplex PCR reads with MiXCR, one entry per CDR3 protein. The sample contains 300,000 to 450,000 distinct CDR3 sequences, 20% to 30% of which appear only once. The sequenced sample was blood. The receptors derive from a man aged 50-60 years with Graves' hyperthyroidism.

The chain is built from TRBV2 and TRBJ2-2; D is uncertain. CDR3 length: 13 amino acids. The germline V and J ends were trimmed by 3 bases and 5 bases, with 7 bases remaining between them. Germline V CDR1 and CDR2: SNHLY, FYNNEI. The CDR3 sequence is CASSEDLTGELFF. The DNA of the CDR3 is TGTGCCAGCAGTGAGGACCTAACCGGGGAGCTGTTTTTT.

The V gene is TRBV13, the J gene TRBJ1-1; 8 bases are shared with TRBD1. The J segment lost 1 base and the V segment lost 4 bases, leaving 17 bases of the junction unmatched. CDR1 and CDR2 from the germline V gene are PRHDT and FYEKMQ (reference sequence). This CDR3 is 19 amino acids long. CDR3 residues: CASSSSGNRGTSRNTEAFF. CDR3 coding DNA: TGTGCCAGCAGCTCCTCGGGGAACAGGGGGACGAGCAGGAACACTGAAGCTTTCTTT.

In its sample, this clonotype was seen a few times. The CDR3 DNA is TGTGCCAGCATGCCCCGGGGGACAGGGGGACGAGATACGCAGTATTTT. Protein product: CASMPRGTGGRDTQYF. The chain links TRBV11-2 to TRBJ2-3, with 11 bases aligning to TRBD1. CDR3 length: 16 amino acids. V was clipped by 7 bases and J by 5 bases; unmatched bases: 11. Germline assignment: CDR1 SGHAT and CDR2 FQNNGV. Full variable domain (rest looked up from reference TRBV11-2 and TRBJ2-3): EAGVAQSPRYKIIEKRQSVAFWCNPISGHATLYWYQQILGQGPKLLIQFQNNGVVDDSQLPKDRFSAERLKGVDSTLKIQPAKLEDSAVYLCASMPRGTGGRDTQYFGPGTRLTVL.

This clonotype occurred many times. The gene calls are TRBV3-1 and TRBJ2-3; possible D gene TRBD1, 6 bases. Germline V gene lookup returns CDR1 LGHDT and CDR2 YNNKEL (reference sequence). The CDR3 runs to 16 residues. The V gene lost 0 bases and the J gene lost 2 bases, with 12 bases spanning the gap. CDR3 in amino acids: CASSQDQQGFTDTQYF. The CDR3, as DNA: TGTGCCAGCAGCCAAGACCAACAGGGCTTCACAGATACGCAGTATTTT.

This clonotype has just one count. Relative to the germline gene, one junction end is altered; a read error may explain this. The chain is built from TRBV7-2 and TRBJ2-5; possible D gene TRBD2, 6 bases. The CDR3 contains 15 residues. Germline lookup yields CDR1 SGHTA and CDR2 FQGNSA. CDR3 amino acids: CASSFPGGTRETQYF. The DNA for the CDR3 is TGCGCCAGCAGCTTCCCTGGAGGGACTCGGGAGACCCAGTACTTC.

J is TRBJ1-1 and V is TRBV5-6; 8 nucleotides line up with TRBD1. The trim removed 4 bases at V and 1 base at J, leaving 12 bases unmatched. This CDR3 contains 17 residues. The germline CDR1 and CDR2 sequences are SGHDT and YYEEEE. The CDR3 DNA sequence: TGTGCCAGCAGCCAATTGGGTCAGGGGGCGGCGAACACTGAAGCTTTCTTT. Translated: CASSQLGQGAANTEAFF.

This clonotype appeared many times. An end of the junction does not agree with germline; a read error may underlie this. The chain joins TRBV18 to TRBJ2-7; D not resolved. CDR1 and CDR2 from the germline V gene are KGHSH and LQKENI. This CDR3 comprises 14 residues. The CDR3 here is CASSPPFDSYEQYF. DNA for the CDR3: TGTGCCAGCTCCCCACCTTTTGATTCCTACGAGCAGTACTTC.

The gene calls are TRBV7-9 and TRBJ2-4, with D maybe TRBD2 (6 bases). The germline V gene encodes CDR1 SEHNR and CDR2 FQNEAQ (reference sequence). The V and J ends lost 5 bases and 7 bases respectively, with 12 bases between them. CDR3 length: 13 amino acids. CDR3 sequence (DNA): TGTGCCAGCAGCCAAGTGGAGGGTAACATTCAGTACTTC. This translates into CASSQVEGNIQYF.

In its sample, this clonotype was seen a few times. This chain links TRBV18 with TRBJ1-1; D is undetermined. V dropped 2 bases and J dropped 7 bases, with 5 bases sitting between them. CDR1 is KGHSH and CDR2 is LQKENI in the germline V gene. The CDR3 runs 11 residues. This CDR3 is CASSPGIEAFF. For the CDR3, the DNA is TGTGCCAGCTCACCAGGGATTGAAGCTTTCTTT.

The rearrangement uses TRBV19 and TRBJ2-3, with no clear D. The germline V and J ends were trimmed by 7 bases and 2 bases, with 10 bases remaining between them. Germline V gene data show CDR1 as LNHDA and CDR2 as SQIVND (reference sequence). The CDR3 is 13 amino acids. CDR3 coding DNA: TGTGCCAGTACTCCATCGTTCACAGATACGCAGTATTTT. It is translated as CASTPSFTDTQYF.

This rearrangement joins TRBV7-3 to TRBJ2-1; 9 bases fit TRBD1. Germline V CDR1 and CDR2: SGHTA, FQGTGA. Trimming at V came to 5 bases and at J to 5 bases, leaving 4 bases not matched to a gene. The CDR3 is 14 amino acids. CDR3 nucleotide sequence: TGTGCCAGCAGCCAACAGGGGGCCAACAATGAGCAGTTCTTC. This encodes CASSQQGANNEQFF.

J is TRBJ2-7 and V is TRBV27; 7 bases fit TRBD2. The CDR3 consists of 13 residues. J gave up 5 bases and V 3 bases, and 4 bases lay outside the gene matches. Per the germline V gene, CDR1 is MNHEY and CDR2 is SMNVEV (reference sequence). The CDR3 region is CASSFGGTNEQYF. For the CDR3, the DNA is TGTGCCAGCAGTTTCGGGGGGACGAACGAGCAGTACTTC.

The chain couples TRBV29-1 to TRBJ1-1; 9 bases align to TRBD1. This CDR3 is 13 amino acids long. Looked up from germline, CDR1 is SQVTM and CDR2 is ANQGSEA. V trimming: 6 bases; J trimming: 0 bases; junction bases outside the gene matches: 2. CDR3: CSVRDRVNTEAFF. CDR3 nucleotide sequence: TGCAGCGTCCGGGACAGGGTGAACACTGAAGCTTTCTTT.

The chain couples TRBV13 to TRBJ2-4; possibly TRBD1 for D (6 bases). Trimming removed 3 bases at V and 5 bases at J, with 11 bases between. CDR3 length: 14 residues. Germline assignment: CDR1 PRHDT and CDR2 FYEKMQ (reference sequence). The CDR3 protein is CASSFLTGQNIQYF. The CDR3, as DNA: TGTGCCAGCAGCTTCTTGACAGGCCAAAACATTCAGTACTTC.

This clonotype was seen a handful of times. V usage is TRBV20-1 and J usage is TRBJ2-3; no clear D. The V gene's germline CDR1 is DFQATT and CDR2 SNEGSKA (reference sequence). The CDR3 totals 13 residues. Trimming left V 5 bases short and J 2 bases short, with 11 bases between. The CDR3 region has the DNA TGCAGTGCTGATCGGGCTACCACAGATACGCAGTATTTT. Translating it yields CSADRATTDTQYF.

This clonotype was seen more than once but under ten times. The CDR3 DNA reads as TGCAGTGCTAGAGATCGAGTCGGGCTAGCGGGAGGTGAGCAGTTCTTC. Its translation is CSARDRVGLAGGEQFF. V usage is TRBV20-1 and J usage is TRBJ2-1; 11 bases are shared with TRBD2. The V gene's germline CDR1 is DFQATT and CDR2 SNEGSKA (reference sequence). The CDR3 is 16 residues long. The junction had 10 bases not matched to a gene; V was cut back by 0 bases and J by 9 bases.

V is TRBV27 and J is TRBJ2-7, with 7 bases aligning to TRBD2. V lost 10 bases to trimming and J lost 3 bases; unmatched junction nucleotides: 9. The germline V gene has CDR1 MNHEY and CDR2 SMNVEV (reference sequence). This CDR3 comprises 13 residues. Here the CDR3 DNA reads TGTGCCAACGCCACCGGGACTATCTACGAGCAGTACTTC. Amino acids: CANATGTIYEQYF.

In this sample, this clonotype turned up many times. The CDR3 DNA sequence: TGTGCCAGCAGTGAAACCATAGCGGGAGTCACCGGGGAGCTGTTTTTT. This translates into CASSETIAGVTGELFF. V gene TRBV2 combines with J gene TRBJ2-2, with 9 bases lining up with TRBD2. Germline trimming cut 2 bases from V and 4 bases from J; bases unmatched to any gene: 5. The CDR3 spans 16 residues. CDR1 SNHLY and CDR2 FYNNEI come from the germline V gene.

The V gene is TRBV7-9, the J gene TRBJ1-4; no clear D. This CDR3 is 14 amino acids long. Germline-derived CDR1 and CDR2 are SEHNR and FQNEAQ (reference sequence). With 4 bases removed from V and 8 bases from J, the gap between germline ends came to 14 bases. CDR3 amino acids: CASSSIGNQEKLFF. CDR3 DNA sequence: TGTGCCAGCAGCTCGATAGGGAATCAAGAAAAACTGTTTTTT.

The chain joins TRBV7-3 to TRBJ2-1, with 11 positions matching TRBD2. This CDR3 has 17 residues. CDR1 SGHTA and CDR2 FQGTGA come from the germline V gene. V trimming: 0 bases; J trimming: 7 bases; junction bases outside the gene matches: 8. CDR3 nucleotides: TGTGCCAGCAGCTTAACGTTTACTAGCGGGAGTAAGAATGAGCAGTTCTTC. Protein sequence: CASSLTFTSGSKNEQFF.

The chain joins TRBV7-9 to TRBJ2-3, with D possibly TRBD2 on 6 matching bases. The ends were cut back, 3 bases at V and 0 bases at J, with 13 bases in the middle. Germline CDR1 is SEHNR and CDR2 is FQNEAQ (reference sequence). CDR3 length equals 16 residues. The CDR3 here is CASSFPLALSTDTQYF. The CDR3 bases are TGTGCCAGCAGCTTCCCCCTAGCGCTTAGCACAGATACGCAGTATTTT.

The CDR3 coding sequence is TGTGCCAGCAGTTACGATTCTGGGGGTTACGAGCAGTACTTC. It yields the protein CASSYDSGGYEQYF. The chain links TRBV28 to TRBJ2-7; D might be TRBD1 or TRBD2, each matching 5 bases. The CDR3 is 14 amino acids. Trimming removed 4 bases from V and 4 bases from J, with 14 bases in between. In germline, CDR1 is MDHEN, CDR2 SYDVKM.

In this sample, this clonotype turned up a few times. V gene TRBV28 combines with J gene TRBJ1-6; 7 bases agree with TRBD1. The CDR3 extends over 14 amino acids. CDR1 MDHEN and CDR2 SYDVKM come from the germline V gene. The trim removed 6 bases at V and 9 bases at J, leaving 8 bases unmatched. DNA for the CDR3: TGTGCCAGCAGCCTGACAGGGTTGGGTTCACCCCTCCACTTT. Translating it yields CASSLTGLGSPLHF.

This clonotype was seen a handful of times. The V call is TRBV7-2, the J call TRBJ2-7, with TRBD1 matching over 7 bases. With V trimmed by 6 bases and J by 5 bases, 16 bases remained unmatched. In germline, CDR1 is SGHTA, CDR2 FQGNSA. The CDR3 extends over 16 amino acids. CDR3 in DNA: TGTGCCAGCAGTTACTCGACCCGACAGGGCTGGAACGAGCAGTACTTC. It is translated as CASSYSTRQGWNEQYF.

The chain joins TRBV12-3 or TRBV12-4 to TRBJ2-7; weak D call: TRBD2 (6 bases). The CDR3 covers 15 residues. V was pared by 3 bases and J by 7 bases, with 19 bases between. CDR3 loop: CASSFVGRGGGEQYF. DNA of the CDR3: TGTGCCAGCAGTTTTGTGGGACGGGGAGGAGGTGAGCAGTACTTC.

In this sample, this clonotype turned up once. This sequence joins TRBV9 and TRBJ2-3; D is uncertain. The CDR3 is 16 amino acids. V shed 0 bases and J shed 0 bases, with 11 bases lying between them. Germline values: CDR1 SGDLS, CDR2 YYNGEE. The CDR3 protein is CASSVAGSPSTDTQYF. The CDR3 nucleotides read TGTGCCAGCAGCGTAGCAGGTAGCCCCAGCACAGATACGCAGTATTTT.

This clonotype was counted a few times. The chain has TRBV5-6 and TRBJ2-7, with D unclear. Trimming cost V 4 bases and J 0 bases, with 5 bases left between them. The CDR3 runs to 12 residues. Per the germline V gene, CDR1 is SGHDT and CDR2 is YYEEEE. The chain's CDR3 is CASSKISYEQYF. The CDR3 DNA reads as TGTGCCAGCAGCAAAATCTCCTACGAGCAGTACTTC.

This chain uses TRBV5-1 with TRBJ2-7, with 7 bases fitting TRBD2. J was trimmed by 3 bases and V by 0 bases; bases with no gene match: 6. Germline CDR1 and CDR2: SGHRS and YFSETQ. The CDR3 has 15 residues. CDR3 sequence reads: CASSLVAGVGYEQYF. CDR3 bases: TGCGCCAGCAGCTTGGTGGCGGGGGTCGGCTACGAGCAGTACTTC.

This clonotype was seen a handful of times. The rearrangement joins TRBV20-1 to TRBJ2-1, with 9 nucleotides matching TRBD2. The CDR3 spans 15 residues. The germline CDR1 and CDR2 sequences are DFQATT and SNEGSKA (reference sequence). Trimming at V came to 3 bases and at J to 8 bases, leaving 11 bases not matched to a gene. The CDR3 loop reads CSARGPLAGLHEQFF. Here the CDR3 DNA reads TGCAGTGCTAGGGGCCCTCTAGCGGGATTGCATGAGCAGTTCTTC.